The entry that follows covers one TCR beta chain sequence. This record comes from a study of CD8 T cells in Susac syndrome. Trimming cost V 1 base and J 4 bases; bases outside gene matches: 3. The length of the CDR3 is 15 residues. Germline V lookup: CDR1 DFQATT, CDR2 SNEGSKA (reference sequence). The RNA input was roughly 0.45 to 1 ug, and it was reverse transcribed with random hexamers. The immunoSEQ assay covered 54 Vbeta and 13 Jbeta segments for CDR3. MiXCR, run by TCRdb on the immunoSEQ multiplex PCR reads, gives a single entry per CDR3 protein. The sample lists under 200,000 distinct CDR3 sequences; roughly 96% were seen once. FACS enriched CD8+ TEMRA cells, while bulk CD8+ and CD4+ were negatively isolated.

This TCR was sampled from a human donor with multiple sclerosis. The rearrangement uses TRBV20-1 and TRBJ2-2; TRBD1 matches 10 bases. The sequencing sample was made of CD8+ T cells from PBMCs. CDR3 sequence reads: CSARVGTGATGELFF. The CDR3 DNA follows: TGCAGTGCTAGAGTAGGGACAGGGGCCACCGGGGAGCTGTTTTTT.